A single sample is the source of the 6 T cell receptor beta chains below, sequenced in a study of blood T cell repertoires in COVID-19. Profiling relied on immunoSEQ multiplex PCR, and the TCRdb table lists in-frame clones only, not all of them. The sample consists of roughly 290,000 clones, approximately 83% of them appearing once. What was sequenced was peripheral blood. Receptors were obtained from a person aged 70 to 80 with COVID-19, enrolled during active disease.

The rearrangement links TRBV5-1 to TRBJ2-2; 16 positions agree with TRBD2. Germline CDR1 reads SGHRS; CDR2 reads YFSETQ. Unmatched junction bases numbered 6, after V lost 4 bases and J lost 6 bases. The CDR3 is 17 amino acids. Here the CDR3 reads CASSGGLAGGPSGELFF. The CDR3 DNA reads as TGCGCCAGCAGCGGGGGACTAGCGGGAGGGCCGTCCGGGGAGCTGTTTTTT.

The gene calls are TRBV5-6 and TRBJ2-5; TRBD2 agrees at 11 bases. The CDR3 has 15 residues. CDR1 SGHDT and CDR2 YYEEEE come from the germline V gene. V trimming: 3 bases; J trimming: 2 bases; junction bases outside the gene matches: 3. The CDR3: CASSWGLAAQETQYF. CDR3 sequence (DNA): TGTGCCAGCAGCTGGGGACTAGCGGCACAAGAGACCCAGTACTTC. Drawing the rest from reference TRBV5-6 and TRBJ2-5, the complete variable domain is DAGVTQSPTHLIKTRGQQVTLRCSPKSGHDTVSWYQQALGQGPQFIFQYYEEEERQRGNFPDRFSGHQFPNYSSELNVNALLLGDSALYLCASSWGLAAQETQYFGPGTRLLVL.

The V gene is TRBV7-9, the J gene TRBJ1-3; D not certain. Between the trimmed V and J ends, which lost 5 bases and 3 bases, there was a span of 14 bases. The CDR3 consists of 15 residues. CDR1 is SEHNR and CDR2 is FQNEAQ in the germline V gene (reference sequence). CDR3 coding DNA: TGTGCCAGCAGCAGGACCGGGAGGGATGGAAACACCATATATTTT. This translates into CASSRTGRDGNTIYF.

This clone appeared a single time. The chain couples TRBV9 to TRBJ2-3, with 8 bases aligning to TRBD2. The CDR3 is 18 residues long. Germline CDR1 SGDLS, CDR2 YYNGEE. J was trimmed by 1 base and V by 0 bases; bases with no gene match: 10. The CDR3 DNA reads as TGTGCCAGCAGCGTAGCCCCTCACGGGAGGGGGGGCACAGATACGCAGTATTTT. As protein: CASSVAPHGRGGTDTQYF.

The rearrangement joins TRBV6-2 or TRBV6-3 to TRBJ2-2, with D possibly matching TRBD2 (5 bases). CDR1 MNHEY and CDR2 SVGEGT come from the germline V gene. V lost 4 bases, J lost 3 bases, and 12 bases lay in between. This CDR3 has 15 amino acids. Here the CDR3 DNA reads TGTGCCAGCAGTTGGGGAGCCTCCGACACCGGGGAGCTGTTTTTT. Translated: CASSWGASDTGELFF.

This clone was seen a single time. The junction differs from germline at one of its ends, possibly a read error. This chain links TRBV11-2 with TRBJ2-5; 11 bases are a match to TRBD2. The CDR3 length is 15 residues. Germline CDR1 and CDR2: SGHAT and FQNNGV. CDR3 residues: CASSLEGTSGWGRHF. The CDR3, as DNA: TGTGCCAGCAGCTTAGAGGGGACTAGCGGATGGGGCCGGCACTTC. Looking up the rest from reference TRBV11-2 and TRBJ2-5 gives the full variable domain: EAGVAQSPRYKIIEKRQSVAFWCNPISGHATLYWYQQILGQGPKLLIQFQNNGVVDDSQLPKDRFSAERLKGVDSTLKIQPAKLEDSAVYLCASSLEGTSGWGRHFGPGTRLLVL.